Presented here are 29 T cell receptor beta chains from one specimen sequenced in a study of regulatory T cells in long-lasting Graves disease. Sample time point: newly diagnosed GD, antithyroid drugs for less than 3 months. From RNA extracted from PBMCs, the TCR library was made. Construction of TCR beta libraries relied on iRepertoire HTBI primers and on Arm-PCR targeting CDR3 regions. TCRdb independently ran MiXCR on the multiplex PCR reads; one entry per CDR3 protein. The repertoire holds 350,000 to 450,000 distinct CDR3 sequences, with about an eighth as singletons. The sample also formed part of further work on T cells in Graves' hyperthyroidism and ophthalmopathy.

The material was peripheral blood mononuclear cells (PBMCs), obtained at new diagnosis, from a patient treated with antithyroid drugs. The receptors here all came from a woman between 18 and 29 years old with Graves disease.

The genes are TRBV11-1 and TRBJ2-7; the D is unclear. The germline V gene encodes CDR1 SGHAT and CDR2 FQDESV (reference sequence). With 4 bases removed from V and 7 bases from J, the gap between germline ends came to 14 bases. CDR3 length: 13 residues. CDR3 DNA: TGTGCCAGCAGCTCCGGGCCCCGCGATGAGCAGTACGTC. It specifies CASSSGPRDEQYV.

Remarks on this clonotype: A much larger clone lies a single base off, so this may be a read error. This chain joins TRBV6-2 or TRBV6-3 and TRBJ1-5; D perhaps matches TRBD1 (5 bases). V was trimmed by 4 bases and J by 7 bases, leaving 8 bases between them. The CDR3 covers 12 residues. Germline CDR1 and CDR2: MNHEY and SVGEGT. CDR3 nucleotide sequence: TGTGCCAGCAGTTGCGGGGGACAGCCCCAGCATTTT. Translated, it gives CASSCGGQPQHF.

The chain links TRBV25-1 to TRBJ2-2; D is ambiguous. The germline V gene has CDR1 MGHDK and CDR2 SYGVNS. The CDR3 consists of 14 residues. Trimming took 2 bases from V and 3 from J, leaving 7 bases between them. CDR3: CASSEVFDTGELFF. The CDR3 nucleotides are TGTGCCAGCAGTGAAGTTTTTGACACCGGGGAGCTGTTTTTT.

This clonotype has a count of ten or more. An end of the junction differs from the germline gene, which may be a read error. The V and J genes are TRBV19 and TRBJ1-1; D gene unclear. Germline CDR1 and CDR2: LNHDA and SQIVND (reference sequence). CDR3 length: 13 residues. Here the CDR3 DNA reads TGCGCCAGCAGCATATCCCAGAACACTGAAGCTTTCTTT. This sequence encodes CASSISQNTEAFF.

The rearrangement links TRBV3-1 to TRBJ1-2, with 8 bases matching TRBD1. The CDR3 spans 14 residues. Germline CDR1 and CDR2: LGHDT and YNNKEL (reference sequence). Germline trimming cut 4 bases from V and 4 bases from J; bases unmatched to any gene: 5. The CDR3 here is CASSPWTGFYGYTF. The CDR3 region has the DNA TGTGCCAGCAGCCCCTGGACAGGGTTCTATGGCTACACCTTC.

Only a few counts were recorded for this clonotype. Given a much more abundant clone one base away, this may be a read error. The CDR3 DNA reads TGTGCCAGCAGCAGACGAGGGAGGTACGAGCAGTACTTC. The encoded protein is CASSRRGRYEQYF. The chain carries TRBV7-9 and TRBJ2-7, with a possible D match to TRBD2 (6 bases). V was clipped by 5 bases and J by 4 bases, with 12 bases between them. CDR1 is SEHNR and CDR2 is FQNEAQ in the germline V gene (reference sequence). This CDR3 contains 13 residues.

On this clonotype: A much larger clone is a single base away; this may be a read error. Because it lacks the conserved phenylalanine or tryptophan at the end, this CDR3 is likely a read error. The chain employs TRBV24-1 and TRBJ2-3; D gene unclear. CDR1 and CDR2 (germline): KGHDR, SFDVKD. The length of the CDR3 is 17 residues. Deletions cut 4 bases from V and 9 bases from J, with 25 bases between. The CDR3 spells CATSDPRAGTGLGTQYL. DNA of the CDR3: TGTGCCACCAGTGACCCCAGAGCAGGAACCGGGCTAGGGACGCAGTATTTA.

In its sample, this clonotype was seen many times. The chain carries TRBV29-1 and TRBJ2-1, with D possibly being TRBD2 (6 bases). There are 15 residues in the CDR3. Looked up from germline, CDR1 is SQVTM and CDR2 is ANQGSEA. Trimming left V 3 bases short and J 0 bases short, with 12 bases between. The CDR3 region is CSVDLHGSSYNEQFF. In DNA, the CDR3 is TGCAGCGTTGATCTCCACGGGAGCTCCTACAATGAGCAGTTCTTC.

The chain uses TRBV5-4 and TRBJ2-1; the D is unclear. Germline V CDR1 and CDR2: SGHNT, YYREEE (reference sequence). The CDR3 spans 11 residues. V lost 6 bases and J lost 12, with 13 bases in between. The DNA of the CDR3 is TGTGCCAGCAACATCGGTAGAGTGCAGTTCTTC. This encodes CASNIGRVQFF.

The chain joins TRBV19 to TRBJ2-2; unclear D gene. This CDR3 region has 13 residues. Germline V lookup: CDR1 LNHDA, CDR2 SQIVND (reference sequence). The V end lost 3 bases, the J end lost 5 bases, and 7 bases lay between the germline ends. The CDR3 DNA is TGTGCCAGTAGTATTGTGGGTACCGGGGAGCTGTTTTTT. It yields the protein CASSIVGTGELFF.

For this clonotype: A much larger clone differs by one base, so this may be a read error. V is TRBV6-2 or TRBV6-3 and J is TRBJ2-3; 8 nucleotides line up with TRBD2. The J call is doubtful: the DNA matches TRBJ2-1 better. The germline V gene encodes CDR1 MNHEY and CDR2 SVGEGT. CDR3 size: 16 residues. The CDR3 protein is CASSSLTSERVDEQFF. In DNA form, the CDR3 reads TGTGCCAGCAGTTCCTTGACTAGCGAGAGGGTTGATGAGCAGTTCTTC.

This clonotype has at least ten counts. The chain joins TRBV29-1 to TRBJ2-1, with 7 bases fitting TRBD1. The CDR3 runs to 18 residues. Germline CDR1 reads SQVTM; CDR2 reads ANQGSEA. V lost 0 bases, J lost 5 bases, and 16 bases stayed unmatched. CDR3 residues: CSVEDLGPGTALDNEQFF. Here the CDR3 DNA reads TGCAGCGTTGAAGATTTGGGACCCGGGACAGCTCTGGACAATGAGCAGTTCTTC.

The gene calls are TRBV20-1 and TRBJ1-5; maybe TRBD1 (5 bases). Germline CDR1 DFQATT, CDR2 SNEGSKA (reference sequence). V lost 3 bases, J lost 3 bases, and 18 bases lay in between. This CDR3 spans 16 amino acids. The CDR3 protein is CSASQQGFSYNQPQHF. CDR3 nucleotides: TGCAGTGCTAGTCAGCAGGGTTTCAGTTACAATCAGCCCCAGCATTTT.

The rearrangement links TRBV6-5 to TRBJ1-3; D remains unclear. Germline-derived CDR1 and CDR2 are MNHEY and SVGAGI. The V and J ends lost 2 bases and 1 base respectively, with 9 bases between them. The CDR3 runs to 15 residues. In DNA, the CDR3 is TGTGCCAGCAGTTACCGTCCGGATTCTGGAAACACCATATATTTT. Residues: CASSYRPDSGNTIYF.

This clonotype was counted at least ten times. The chain recombines TRBV5-1 with TRBJ2-2; 7 bases match TRBD1. With 1 base clipped from V and 6 bases from J, the junction kept 0 bases outside the gene matches. This CDR3 contains 13 residues. Germline V gives CDR1 SGHRS, CDR2 YFSETQ. The CDR3, as DNA: TGCGCCAGCAGCTTGAGGGGGCCCGGGGAGCTGTTTTTT. Amino acids: CASSLRGPGELFF.

This clonotype was detected many times. This chain connects TRBV20-1 to TRBJ2-7; 8 positions match TRBD2. V shed 0 bases, J shed 4 bases, and the junction held 11 bases outside the gene matches. The CDR3 is 16 amino acids. Germline V gene lookup returns CDR1 DFQATT and CDR2 SNEGSKA (reference sequence). The CDR3 DNA reads TGCAGTGCTAGAGAAGCGCGGGGGGCAAACCTATACGAGCAGTACGTC. As protein: CSAREARGANLYEQYV.

The table lists this clonotype with many counts. This chain connects TRBV2 to TRBJ2-3; D assignment may be TRBD1 or TRBD2 (5 bases each). CDR1 is SNHLY, CDR2 FYNNEI, per germline. This CDR3 has 17 amino acids. With 7 bases removed from V and 4 bases from J, the gap between germline ends came to 24 bases. The chain's CDR3 is CASKLRPPGTGADTQYF. The DNA for the CDR3 is TGTGCCAGCAAATTACGGCCTCCTGGGACGGGCGCAGATACGCAGTATTTT. The full variable domain, in which reference TRBV2 and TRBJ2-3 provide the parts outside the CDR3, is EPEVTQTPSHQVTQMGQEVILRCVPISNHLYFYWYRQILGQKVEFLVSFYNNEISEKSEIFDDQFSVERPDGSNFTLKIRSTKLEDSAMYFCASKLRPPGTGADTQYFGPGTRLTVL.

This clonotype appeared many times. This chain joins TRBV6-2 or TRBV6-3 and TRBJ2-7; a weak D match, TRBD1 (5 bases). Germline lookup yields CDR1 MNHEY and CDR2 SVGEGT. This CDR3 contains 16 residues. V was trimmed by 5 bases and J by 2 bases, leaving 19 bases between them. The CDR3 nucleotides read TGTGCCAGCAGTCAGCCCGACAGCCCTCGCCCCTACGAGCAGTACGTC. It yields the protein CASSQPDSPRPYEQYV.

This clonotype appeared many times. V gene TRBV2 combines with J gene TRBJ1-4, with TRBD1 matching 11 bases. This CDR3 is built from 14 residues. From germline, CDR1 is SNHLY and CDR2 FYNNEI. J was trimmed by 8 bases and V by 5 bases; bases with no gene match: 4. The CDR3 region is CASSSDRGHEKLFF. The CDR3 DNA is TGTGCCAGCAGTTCGGACAGGGGGCACGAAAAACTGTTTTTT.

This clonotype was detected ten times or more. The chain couples TRBV12-3 or TRBV12-4 to TRBJ1-1; perhaps TRBD1 as D (5 bases). Between the trimmed V and J ends, which lost 7 bases and 4 bases, there was a span of 13 bases. The CDR3 totals 13 residues. CDR3 in amino acids: CASTPQVSTEAFF. The CDR3 region has the DNA TGTGCCAGCACCCCACAGGTTAGCACTGAAGCTTTCTTT.

This clonotype was observed a handful of times. The chain combines TRBV10-3 with TRBJ2-4; 9 bases line up with TRBD2. Germline V gene lookup returns CDR1 ENHRY and CDR2 SYGVKD. Trimming cost V 2 bases and J 0 bases; bases outside gene matches: 8. This CDR3 contains 18 residues. In DNA form, the CDR3 reads TGTGCCATCAGTGAGGGTAGCGGGAGAGGGGGAGCCAAAAACATTCAGTACTTC. Its protein product is CAISEGSGRGGAKNIQYF.

This clonotype came up a few times. This sequence joins TRBV6-2 or TRBV6-3 and TRBJ2-1, with 10 bases aligning to TRBD2. Germline lookup yields CDR1 MNHEY and CDR2 SVGEGT. With V trimmed by 2 bases and J by 8 bases, 12 bases remained unmatched. The CDR3 covers 17 residues. The CDR3 here is CASSYRSGGGQADEQFF. CDR3 coding DNA: TGTGCCAGCAGTTACCGCAGCGGGGGGGGGCAAGCGGATGAGCAGTTCTTC.

Note on this clonotype: Just one base apart from a much larger clone, this may be a read error. CDR3 coding DNA: TGTGTCAGCAGCTTAGAGGGTAGCGGGAGAGGCGAGCAGTACTTC. It codes for CVSSLEGSGRGEQYF. The chain recombines TRBV7-9 with TRBJ2-7; 9 bases fit TRBD2. Germline-derived CDR1 and CDR2 are SEHNR and FQNEAQ (reference sequence). This CDR3 comprises 15 residues. The whole variable domain, remainder taken from reference TRBV7-9 and TRBJ2-7, is DTGVSQNPRHKITKRGQNVTFRCDPISEHNRLYWYRQTLGQGPEFLTYFQNEAQLEKSRLLSDRFSAERPKGSFSTLEIQRTEQGDSAMYLCVSSLEGSGRGEQYFGPGTRLTVT.

Many counts were recorded for this clonotype. The genes are TRBV7-9 and TRBJ2-1, with 7 positions matching TRBD2. The CDR3 loop spans 16 amino acids. V trimming: 1 base; J trimming: 7 bases; junction bases outside the gene matches: 10. Germline values: CDR1 SEHNR, CDR2 FQNEAQ (reference sequence). The CDR3 spells CASSLEAGHYENEQFF. The CDR3 DNA is TGTGCCAGCAGCTTAGAAGCGGGGCACTACGAGAATGAGCAGTTCTTC.

As for this clonotype: This may be a read error, as it is one base from a much larger clone. V gene TRBV6-1 combines with J gene TRBJ1-1, with D perhaps matching TRBD1 (6 bases). Germline V CDR1 and CDR2: MNHNS, SASEGT. CDR3 size: 13 residues. Trimming took 6 bases from V and 4 from J, leaving 12 bases between them. The DNA of the CDR3 is TGTGCCAGCAGGCCGGGACAAACCACTGAAGCTTTCTTT. This translates into CASRPGQTTEAFF.

This clonotype was seen repeatedly, ten times or more. The rearrangement joins TRBV29-1 to TRBJ1-4; possible D gene TRBD1, 5 bases. Deletions cut 0 bases from V and 3 bases from J, with 11 bases between. The CDR3 extends over 15 amino acids. Per the germline V gene, CDR1 is SQVTM and CDR2 is ANQGSEA. The CDR3 nucleotides are TGCAGCGTTGAAGATGGGGCCAGCTCTAATGAAAAACTGTTTTTT. It is translated as CSVEDGASSNEKLFF.

The chain joins TRBV24-1 to TRBJ1-1, with 7 bases aligning to TRBD1. Germline CDR1 is KGHDR and CDR2 is SFDVKD. With 2 bases clipped from V and 10 bases from J, the junction kept 6 bases outside the gene matches. The CDR3 extends over 13 amino acids. This CDR3 reads CATSDSLSGGAFF. DNA of the CDR3: TGTGCCACCAGTGATTCTCTTTCAGGGGGAGCTTTCTTT.

This clonotype showed up many times. The chain is built from TRBV12-3 or TRBV12-4 and TRBJ2-5; a possible D gene is TRBD2 (6 bases). This CDR3 is 14 amino acids long. V was trimmed by 5 bases and J by 1 base, leaving 11 bases between them. The CDR3 DNA is TGTGCCAGCAGTGAGTTAGCGGCCCAAGAGACCCAGTACTTC. Its translation: CASSELAAQETQYF.

The chain uses TRBV20-1 and TRBJ2-5; 7 bases are a match to TRBD1. V lost 5 bases and J lost 0; bases outside the gene matches: 3. This CDR3 spans 13 amino acids. Germline loops: CDR1 DFQATT, CDR2 SNEGSKA (reference sequence). The CDR3 sequence is CSALDRHQETQYF. As DNA, the CDR3 is TGCAGTGCTCTGGACAGGCACCAAGAGACCCAGTACTTC.